This T cell receptor (beta chain) was captured in a study of cytomegalovirus exposure and HLA in healthy donors. Whole-study results and caveats: Immune exposure data for these donors was limited to CMV serostatus. Later work associated roughly 17,000 TCR beta sequences with HLA alleles at 0.05 false discovery rate. TCR beta V segments were, for the most part, productive about 87% or about 30% of the time in an earlier analysis.

PCR employed 60 Vbeta and 13 Jbeta primers. Using immunoSEQ multiplex PCR, the repertoire was profiled, and TCRdb retains in-frame clones only, with some absent. The sample includes some 150,000 clones, 80% to 90% seen only once; the top ten take approximately 13%. As concerns this clone: Antigen: not known.

Each donor was healthy, and each was a bone marrow donor. The material sequenced was PBMCs. The source of this sequence is a woman in her 50s in good health and CMV-seronegative.

CDR3 sequence: CASSQVTDLNYGYTF. In DNA, the CDR3 is TGTGCCAGCAGCCAAGTTACAGACCTTAACTATGGCTACACCTTC. The genes are TRBV14 and TRBJ1-2; the D is unclear. This CDR3 has 15 amino acids. V lost 1 base and J 1 base, leaving 10 bases between the germline ends. Per germline, CDR1 SGHDN and CDR2 FVKESK.